This T cell receptor (beta chain) was obtained from a study of blood T cell repertoires in COVID-19. Only in-frame clones appear in the TCRdb table, and some are missing; sequencing was by immunoSEQ multiplex PCR. The sample has 150,000 or so clones, 90% seen once. The CDR3 runs to 13 residues. V shed 3 bases and J shed 3 bases, with 8 bases lying between them. Germline CDR1 reads DFQATT; CDR2 reads SNEGSKA (reference sequence). Sequencing was performed on peripheral blood. The genes are TRBV20-1 and TRBJ2-2; D is unresolved. The receptor comes from a man aged 60 to 69 with active or convalescent COVID-19. CDR3 loop: CSASFQYTGELFF. Written as DNA, the CDR3 is TGCAGTGCTAGTTTCCAGTACACCGGGGAGCTGTTTTTT.